Below, 28 T cell receptor beta chains from the same sample are listed, as sequenced in a study of T cells in Graves' hyperthyroidism and ophthalmopathy (dated by TCRdb to 2018 to 2020). The receptor library was made with multiplex PCR. The sequencing machine was an Illumina HiSeq 2000. The TCR beta CDR3 regions were amplified from the RNA transcripts. For the first round of RT-PCR on the TCR CDR3, the HTBI primer set was used together with the Qiagen OneStep RT-PCR kit. Clones were called with MiXCR by TCRdb after fastp trimmed the public reads at Q25, and only in-frame beta chains were retained. Each entry merges the rows of one CDR3 protein and shows their most common DNA and genes. The sample table holds more than 500,000 distinct CDR3 sequences, of which 35% to 55% were seen once. Of the sample, roughly 19% falls within the top ten clones. The specimen sequenced was peripheral blood or thyroid tissue (not recorded which). The receptors come from an adult woman with Graves' disease, either hyperthyroidism or ophthalmopathy (not recorded which).

This clonotype was counted many times. This chain uses TRBV5-1 with TRBJ1-2; no definite D call. The CDR3 extends over 11 amino acids. Trimming stripped 3 bases from V and 4 bases from J, with 4 bases between. Per germline, CDR1 SGHRS and CDR2 YFSETQ. The CDR3, as DNA: TGCGCCAGCAGCTCCAGCTATGGCTACACCTTC. It translates to CASSSSYGYTF.

The V and J genes are TRBV10-3 and TRBJ1-2; D is possibly TRBD1 (6 bases). This CDR3 has 14 residues. The germline CDR1 and CDR2 sequences are ENHRY and SYGVKD. Trimming left V 4 bases short and J 4 bases short, with 13 bases between. The CDR3 here is CAISAHGRGYGYTF. The CDR3 DNA is TGTGCCATCAGTGCCCATGGCAGGGGCTATGGCTACACCTTC.

The chain links TRBV29-1 to TRBJ2-7; TRBD2 agrees at 7 bases. V dropped 1 base and J dropped 2; count of bases not matched to a gene: 2. This CDR3 spans 13 amino acids. Germline values: CDR1 SQVTM, CDR2 ANQGSEA. In DNA, the CDR3 is TGCAGCGTTGAAGGGGGGGGGACCTACGAGCAGTACTTC. Protein sequence: CSVEGGGTYEQYF.

This clonotype was detected ten times or more. The V gene is TRBV24-1, the J gene TRBJ2-7; D ambiguous. The CDR3 spans 17 residues. V shed 3 bases and J shed 0 bases, with 17 bases lying between them. The V gene's germline CDR1 is KGHDR and CDR2 SFDVKD. The CDR3 sequence is CATSDLGLPNSSYEQYF. In DNA, the CDR3 is TGTGCCACCAGTGATCTGGGTCTTCCGAATAGCTCCTACGAGCAGTACTTC.

V and J are TRBV11-2 and TRBJ2-5; 10 bases align to TRBD1. CDR1 is SGHAT, CDR2 FQNNGV, per germline. The CDR3 is 15 amino acids. The V and J ends lost 4 bases and 2 bases, in that order; junction bases with no gene match: 4. The CDR3 protein is CASSSLGQGQETQYF. CDR3 sequence (DNA): TGTGCCAGCAGCTCTCTGGGACAGGGGCAAGAGACCCAGTACTTC.

With regard to this clonotype: The junction departs from germline at one end; a sequencing error may be responsible. CDR3 nucleotides: TGCACCAGCAGCTTGGGTAGGACAAAAAAGACCTACGAGCAGTACTTC. Its translation: CTSSLGRTKKTYEQYF. The chain couples TRBV5-1 to TRBJ2-7; weak D call: TRBD1 (5 bases). This CDR3 is 16 amino acids long. CDR1 and CDR2 (germline): SGHRS, YFSETQ. Combining the CDR3 with reference TRBV5-1 and TRBJ2-7 gives the whole variable domain KAGVTQTPRYLIKTRGQQVTLSCSPISGHRSVSWYQQTPGQGLQFLFEYFSETQRNKGNFPGRFSGRQFSNSRSEMNVSTLELGDSALYLCTSSLGRTKKTYEQYFGPGTRLTVT.

This chain links TRBV10-3 with TRBJ1-1; D unclear. CDR3 length: 14 amino acids. Germline lookup yields CDR1 ENHRY and CDR2 SYGVKD. Trimming removed 6 bases at V and 4 bases at J, with 15 bases between. The CDR3 protein is CAIRDGVLATEAFF. The DNA for the CDR3 is TGTGCCATCAGGGACGGGGTTCTGGCCACTGAAGCTTTCTTT.

V is TRBV20-1 and J is TRBJ1-5; 8 nucleotides agree with TRBD1. Germline CDR1 and CDR2: DFQATT and SNEGSKA (reference sequence). Trimming took 6 bases from V and 6 from J; bases not matched to a gene: 10. The CDR3 runs 14 residues. The CDR3 nucleotides are TGCAGTGCGTTGCGGGGGGACAGGACTCAGCCCCAGCATTTT. Translated, it gives CSALRGDRTQPQHF.

About this clonotype itself: Being one base from a much bigger clone, this may be a read error. V and J are TRBV29-1 and TRBJ1-2; unclear D gene. The CDR3 sequence is 11 residues long. Between the trimmed V and J ends, which lost 0 bases and 3 bases, there was a span of 2 bases. Per germline, CDR1 SQVTM and CDR2 ANQGSEA. For the CDR3, the DNA is TGCAGCGTTGAAGAATACTATGGCTACACCTTC. Its protein is CSVEEYYGYTF. Full variable domain (remainder filled in from reference TRBV29-1 and TRBJ1-2): SAVISQKPSRDICQRGTSLTIQCQVDSQVTMMFWYRQQPGQSLTLIATANQGSEATYESGFVIDKFPISRPNLTFSTLTVSNMSPEDSSIYLCSVEEYYGYTFGSGTRLTVV.

This clonotype was counted ten times or more. The chain employs TRBV20-1 and TRBJ1-1, with D tentatively TRBD1 (6 bases). Deletions cut 6 bases from V and 1 base from J, with 12 bases between. The CDR3 has 13 amino acids. Germline values: CDR1 DFQATT, CDR2 SNEGSKA (reference sequence). CDR3 loop: CSAHEGGNTEAFF. The CDR3 coding sequence is TGCAGTGCCCATGAGGGGGGGAACACTGAAGCTTTCTTT.

The gene calls are TRBV19 and TRBJ1-3; 8 nucleotides agree with TRBD1. The V and J ends lost 6 bases and 2 bases, in that order; junction bases with no gene match: 12. Looked up from germline, CDR1 is LNHDA and CDR2 is SQIVND (reference sequence). The CDR3 sequence is 17 residues long. CDR3 protein: CASRLSDRGGPGNTIYF. CDR3 DNA sequence: TGTGCCAGTAGGCTCTCTGACAGGGGTGGCCCTGGAAACACCATATATTTT.

This clonotype was seen at least ten times. The V gene is TRBV4-1, the J gene TRBJ1-5, with TRBD1 matching over 11 bases. Per germline, CDR1 MGHRA and CDR2 YSYEKL. V trimming: 3 bases; J trimming: 9 bases; junction bases outside the gene matches: 10. CDR3 length: 16 amino acids. In DNA, the CDR3 is TGCGCCAGCAGCCAGGAAAGGACAGGGGGCATTTGGCCCCAGCATTTT. Protein sequence: CASSQERTGGIWPQHF.

This clonotype appeared many times. This rearrangement joins TRBV2 to TRBJ2-6; D perhaps matches TRBD1 (7 bases). Germline V gene data show CDR1 as SNHLY and CDR2 as FYNNEI. V lost 8 bases to trimming and J lost 0 bases, with 20 bases between them. This CDR3 is built from 18 residues. CDR3 nucleotide sequence: TGTGCCAGCTGCCCCGGCGGGACAGAGTTCTCTGGGGCCAACGTCCTGACTTTC. Translating gives CASCPGGTEFSGANVLTF. The entire variable domain, with the rest obtained from reference TRBV2 and TRBJ2-6, is as follows: EPEVTQTPSHQVTQMGQEVILRCVPISNHLYFYWYRQILGQKVEFLVSFYNNEISEKSEIFDDQFSVERPDGSNFTLKIRSTKLEDSAMYFCASCPGGTEFSGANVLTFGAGSRLTVL.

This clonotype was counted at least ten times. The V gene is TRBV5-1, the J gene TRBJ1-4; D is unclear. Germline V lookup: CDR1 SGHRS, CDR2 YFSETQ. The CDR3 totals 14 residues. The V end lost 0 bases, the J end lost 4 bases, and 7 bases lay between the germline ends. This CDR3 reads CASSLVDINEKLFF. CDR3 nucleotides: TGCGCCAGCAGCTTGGTTGACATTAATGAAAAACTGTTTTTT.

The V gene is TRBV7-9, the J gene TRBJ2-6, with D possibly TRBD1 on 5 matching bases. V dropped 4 bases and J dropped 0 bases, with 16 bases sitting between them. CDR1 and CDR2 (germline): SEHNR, FQNEAQ (reference sequence). The CDR3 is 18 amino acids. CDR3 protein: CASSSLMNRRSGANVLTF. The CDR3 region has the DNA TGTGCCAGCAGCTCATTGATGAACAGGCGCTCTGGGGCCAACGTCCTGACTTTC.

The CDR3 bases are TGTGCCAGCAGCTTGGTACAGGGGGCTACAGCTTTCTTT. Amino acid sequence: CASSLVQGATAFF. This chain joins TRBV5-8 and TRBJ1-1; 9 bases fit TRBD1. The CDR3 is 13 amino acids. Germline CDR1 reads SGHTS; CDR2 reads YDEGEE. V shed 0 bases, J shed 10 bases, and the junction held 4 bases outside the gene matches.

The V call is TRBV4-1, the J call TRBJ1-1, with D perhaps matching TRBD1 (5 bases). The CDR3 spans 17 residues. Per germline, CDR1 MGHRA and CDR2 YSYEKL. Trimming removed 0 bases from V and 1 base from J, with 15 bases in between. The CDR3 loop is CASSQDRAGLENTEAFF. DNA for the CDR3: TGCGCCAGCAGCCAAGATCGGGCAGGGCTGGAGAACACTGAAGCTTTCTTT.

This rearrangement joins TRBV2 to TRBJ1-1; 8 nucleotides agree with TRBD1. The CDR3 spans 14 residues. The junction had 6 bases not matched to a gene; V was cut back by 6 bases and J by 3 bases. Germline V gene data show CDR1 as SNHLY and CDR2 as FYNNEI. CDR3 DNA: TGTGCCAGCAGCCCTTCGACAGGGGACACTGAAGCTTTCTTT. Its protein is CASSPSTGDTEAFF. Full variable domain (rest looked up from reference TRBV2 and TRBJ1-1): EPEVTQTPSHQVTQMGQEVILRCVPISNHLYFYWYRQILGQKVEFLVSFYNNEISEKSEIFDDQFSVERPDGSNFTLKIRSTKLEDSAMYFCASSPSTGDTEAFFGQGTRLTVV.

This clonotype was seen ten or more times. The V call is TRBV4-1, the J call TRBJ2-7; 13 bases are shared with TRBD2. Germline assignment: CDR1 MGHRA and CDR2 YSYEKL. This CDR3 contains 15 residues. J gave up 6 bases and V 1 base, and 3 bases lay outside the gene matches. The CDR3 DNA is TGCGCCAGCAGCCAAGGAGGACTAGCGGGAGCCGAGCAGTACTTC. Translation: CASSQGGLAGAEQYF.

The V gene is TRBV10-3, the J gene TRBJ2-5; 7 bases line up with TRBD2. Per the germline V gene, CDR1 is ENHRY and CDR2 is SYGVKD. The CDR3 is 15 residues long. Losses at the gene ends were 4 bases for V and 5 bases for J; bases not matched to a gene: 10. Written as DNA, the CDR3 is TGTGCCATCAGTGCTCTGGGGGGGATGATGGAGACCCAGTACTTC. The encoded protein is CAISALGGMMETQYF.

The V call is TRBV20-1, the J call TRBJ1-1, with D uncertain. The CDR3 runs to 14 residues. The germline V gene has CDR1 DFQATT and CDR2 SNEGSKA (reference sequence). Trimming took off 3 bases at V and 4 bases at J, with 15 bases between the two ends. For the CDR3, the DNA is TGCAGTGCTAGGGGGTCGGTCGACTCCACTGAAGCTTTCTTT. This encodes CSARGSVDSTEAFF.

Many counts were recorded for this clonotype. The chain couples TRBV7-9 to TRBJ1-4, with TRBD1 identical over 7 bases. The CDR3 length is 14 residues. The V segment lost 7 bases and the J segment 2 bases; nucleotides outside the gene matches: 4. Per germline, CDR1 SEHNR and CDR2 FQNEAQ (reference sequence). CDR3 loop: CASIARGTNEKLFF. The CDR3 DNA reads TGTGCCAGCATAGCCAGGGGGACTAATGAAAAACTGTTTTTT.

V gene TRBV5-1 combines with J gene TRBJ2-2; 8 bases match TRBD2. The length of the CDR3 is 15 residues. Germline CDR1 and CDR2: SGHRS and YFSETQ. Trimming removed 0 bases from V and 9 bases from J; junction bases left unmatched: 7. The CDR3 spells CASSLAGRGMRELFF. The CDR3 DNA sequence: TGCGCCAGCAGCTTGGCCGGGAGGGGGATGAGGGAGCTGTTTTTT. Full variable domain (remainder filled in from reference TRBV5-1 and TRBJ2-2): KAGVTQTPRYLIKTRGQQVTLSCSPISGHRSVSWYQQTPGQGLQFLFEYFSETQRNKGNFPGRFSGRQFSNSRSEMNVSTLELGDSALYLCASSLAGRGMRELFFGEGSRLTVL.

This clonotype was detected ten times or more. This rearrangement joins TRBV4-1 to TRBJ2-7; 7 bases agree with TRBD2. The length of the CDR3 is 14 residues. Germline-derived CDR1 and CDR2 are MGHRA and YSYEKL. J was trimmed by 0 bases and V by 4 bases; bases with no gene match: 3. CDR3 amino acids: CASSPLAVSYEQYF. The CDR3 region has the DNA TGCGCCAGCAGCCCCCTAGCGGTCTCCTACGAGCAGTACTTC.

This clonotype has more than one count but fewer than ten. The chain carries TRBV29-1 and TRBJ2-6; D gene uncertain. V lost 8 bases, J lost 4 bases, and 9 bases lay in between. The CDR3 is 12 amino acids. CDR1 is SQVTM, CDR2 ANQGSEA, per germline. The CDR3 DNA reads as TGCAGCTCCCTCGAAGGGGCCAACGTCCTGACTTTC. This codes for CSSLEGANVLTF.

The CDR3 loop is CATGSYSNQPQHF. CDR3 nucleotide sequence: TGTGCTACAGGGTCCTATAGCAATCAGCCCCAGCATTTT. V and J are TRBV2 and TRBJ1-5, with D possibly matching TRBD1 (6 bases). The CDR3 runs 13 residues. The germline gives CDR1 SNHLY, CDR2 FYNNEI.

V usage is TRBV11-2 and J usage is TRBJ1-4; D is undetermined. The CDR3 consists of 12 residues. Germline V gives CDR1 SGHAT, CDR2 FQNNGV. Trimming took 3 bases from V and 8 from J, leaving 7 bases between them. CDR3 sequence: CASSLNDEKLFF. DNA of the CDR3: TGTGCCAGCAGCTTGAACGACGAAAAACTGTTTTTT.

DNA for the CDR3: TGTGCCGTCTTACCCGGGACAGAGAATCAGCCCCAGCATTTT. Its translation is CAVLPGTENQPQHF. The chain uses TRBV10-3 and TRBJ1-5; 7 positions match TRBD1. The CDR3 totals 14 residues. V was pared by 11 bases and J by 4 bases, with 11 bases of the junction left unmatched. Germline loops: CDR1 ENHRY, CDR2 SYGVKD.